This entry lists 7 T cell receptor beta chains sequenced from one sample in a study of naive and memory T cell subsets. These TCRs are of unknown antigen specificity. General observations from the study: A few larger clonotypes appeared in naive repertoires, especially CD8, possibly memory cells re-expressing CD45RA.

Both TRBC1 and TRBC2 were covered by a beta constant-region primer of two equimolar oligonucleotides. Ligated cDNA was amplified by four rounds of PCR with nested alpha and beta constant-region primers and SP2. Via MiXCR, TCRdb re-called the UMI-ligation and nested PCR reads, giving one row per CDR3 protein. The repertoire holds about 90,000 distinct CDR3 sequences, with around 11% as singletons. Sequencing was carried out using naive CD4+ T cells from blood. These receptors all stem from a human donor in good health.

In this sample, this clonotype turned up many times. The chain joins TRBV20-1 to TRBJ2-5, with D perhaps TRBD2 (6 bases). CDR1 DFQATT and CDR2 SNEGSKA come from the germline V gene (reference sequence). This CDR3 comprises 14 residues. With 0 bases removed from V and 1 base from J, the gap between germline ends came to 9 bases. The CDR3 sequence: CSARDVGLQETQYF. Written as DNA, the CDR3 is TGCAGTGCTAGAGATGTGGGACTCCAAGAGACCCAGTACTTC.

This clonotype was seen a few times. The chain uses TRBV12-3 or TRBV12-4 and TRBJ1-4, with D perhaps matching TRBD1 (5 bases). Trimming pared 3 bases from V and 4 bases from J, leaving 6 bases between. The CDR3 has 13 amino acids. In nucleotides, the CDR3 is TGTGCCAGCAGTTTGACAGTTAATGAAAAACTGTTTTTT. Its translation: CASSLTVNEKLFF.

This clonotype was counted between two and nine times. The chain combines TRBV20-1 with TRBJ1-1, with unresolved D. V was trimmed by 1 base and J by 1 base, leaving 7 bases between them. This CDR3 has 13 residues. CDR1 DFQATT and CDR2 SNEGSKA come from the germline V gene (reference sequence). The chain's CDR3 is CSARGSPNTEAFF. The CDR3, as DNA: TGCAGTGCTAGAGGTTCCCCGAACACTGAAGCTTTCTTT.

A few counts support this clonotype. The chain is built from TRBV7-2 and TRBJ2-1, with 9 bases fitting TRBD2. V trimming: 0 bases; J trimming: 0 bases; junction bases outside the gene matches: 6. Germline CDR1 is SGHTA and CDR2 is FQGNSA. The CDR3 length is 18 residues. The CDR3 protein is CASSLAPQTSGSYNEQFF. In DNA, the CDR3 is TGTGCCAGCAGCTTAGCGCCCCAGACTAGCGGCTCCTACAATGAGCAGTTCTTC.

This clonotype occurred many times. This chain links TRBV7-2 with TRBJ2-3; D gene uncertain. Germline V gene lookup returns CDR1 SGHTA and CDR2 FQGNSA. Trimming pared 7 bases from V and 7 bases from J, leaving 21 bases between. The CDR3 has 15 amino acids. CDR3 residues: CASTPQIHNLYTQYF. CDR3 DNA sequence: TGTGCCAGCACCCCCCAAATACATAACCTATATACGCAGTATTTT.

This sequence joins TRBV20-1 and TRBJ2-3; D possibly corresponds to TRBD2 (5 bases). The CDR3 has 12 residues. Per the germline V gene, CDR1 is DFQATT and CDR2 is SNEGSKA (reference sequence). Between the trimmed V and J ends, which lost 4 bases and 2 bases, there was a span of 7 bases. In DNA form, the CDR3 reads TGCAGTGCTAAACGGGACACAGATACGCAGTATTTT. Its translation is CSAKRDTDTQYF.

This clonotype appeared a few times. The gene calls are TRBV6-6 and TRBJ1-5; D call uncertain. The CDR3 spans 12 residues. CDR1 MNHNY and CDR2 SVGAGI come from the germline V gene (reference sequence). The V and J ends lost 6 bases and 6 bases respectively, with 9 bases between them. CDR3 protein: CASSPALQPQHF. Written as DNA, the CDR3 is TGTGCCAGCAGCCCAGCTCTTCAGCCCCAGCATTTT.